A selection of T cell receptor beta chains follows, all from one sample in a study of T cell repertoires in cytomegalovirus infection. TCRdb independently ran MiXCR on the reads; one entry per CDR3 protein. The sample consists of more than 150,000 distinct CDR3 sequences, approximately 19% of them appearing once. Sequencing was done on a sample of PBMCs. The receptors derive from a human donor in good health (CMV status not recorded). Some clones in this sample may be carry-over from other donors' samples. CDR3s leave out the opening cysteine and the closing phenylalanine or tryptophan.

j_call v_call cdr3_aa
TRBJ2-3 TRBV6-5 ASSYSIPGGWADTQY
TRBJ1-4 TRBV5-3 ASSPEGGKLF
TRBJ2-3 TRBV7-2 ASIPRNTDTQY
TRBJ2-5 TRBV15 ATSRGIRGGSQY
TRBJ1-1 TRBV7-9 ASSSGARMNTEAF
TRBJ2-5 TRBV7-2 ASSYRGLVQETQY
TRBJ2-5 TRBV6-6 ASSFGAGARRETQY
TRBJ2-4 TRBV7-2 ASSRGGLDIQY
TRBJ2-3 TRBV7-2 ASSSPAGGIYTDTQY
TRBJ1-1 TRBV10-3 AISESGGGYTEAF
TRBJ2-7 TRBV5-1 ASSLAGQISYEQY
TRBJ2-7 TRBV5-6 ASSPPGGPGFYEQY
TRBJ1-2 TRBV28 ASSKAGIYGYT
TRBJ1-5 TRBV20-1 SAKGQGNQPQH
TRBJ2-7 TRBV29-1 SVDVGGGYEQY
TRBJ2-2 TRBV5-5 ASSLWGAGELF
TRBJ2-5 TRBV20-1 SALSMRESLETQY
TRBJ1-5 TRBV11-2 ASSERQGLGQPQH
TRBJ2-5 TRBV20-1 SANPGHKETQY
TRBJ2-7 TRBV11-3 ASSLRDEQY
TRBJ2-3 TRBV29-1 SVEVGNTDTQY
TRBJ2-7 TRBV12-3/TRBV12-4 ASSFGTVNNEQY
TRBJ2-4 TRBV7-9 ASSLEFQGLAKNIQY
TRBJ2-2 TRBV18 ASSPPIVPGELF
TRBJ1-1 TRBV6-5 ASRRGAEAF
TRBJ2-5 TRBV7-2 ASSFGGRQETQY
TRBJ1-6 TRBV14 ASSQVFSNSPLH
TRBJ2-1 TRBV7-8 ASSSRGQGDEQF
TRBJ1-2 TRBV7-8 ASSQAPGVDYGYT
TRBJ1-1 TRBV5-1 ASSSGTGQGTEAF
TRBJ2-1 TRBV7-9 ASSFHPVAGLNEQF
TRBJ1-1 TRBV6-5 ASRIDRTHTEAF
TRBJ2-7 TRBV12-3/TRBV12-4 ASSPTSLGEQY
TRBJ2-3 TRBV7-2 ASSSSWSVPDTQY
TRBJ2-3 TRBV18 ASSQSGSVVTDTQY
TRBJ1-4 TRBV7-9 ASSRTPRSLNAEKLF
TRBJ1-1 TRBV12-3/TRBV12-4 ASSPGRVRGAPENTEAF
TRBJ2-4 TRBV5-6 ASSSYGTGANIQY
TRBJ1-1 TRBV6-6 ASSSKTGLNTEAF